The 25 T cell receptor beta chains given below trace back to one sample, sequenced in a study of regulatory T cells in long-lasting Graves disease. Noted time point: persistent/refractory GD, antithyroid drugs over 5 years with positive TRAb. PBMC-extracted RNA yielded the TCR library. Arm-PCR of CDR3 regions with iRepertoire HTBI primers generated TCR beta libraries. TCRdb analysed the multiplex PCR reads with MiXCR anew, one entry per CDR3 protein. In the table there are 400,000 to 600,000 distinct CDR3 sequences, 20% to 25% of which are singletons. The sequences come from peripheral blood mononuclear cells (PBMCs), collected when the disease was refractory, from a patient treated with antithyroid drugs. The receptors come from a female donor with Graves disease.

The rearrangement joins TRBV9 to TRBJ1-3; D possibly corresponds to TRBD1 (5 bases). The CDR3 totals 17 residues. Trimming pared 1 base from V and 0 bases from J, leaving 14 bases between. Looked up from germline, CDR1 is SGDLS and CDR2 is YYNGEE. The CDR3 loop reads CASSVSGTPSSGNTIYF. The CDR3 coding sequence is TGTGCCAGCAGCGTATCGGGGACCCCGAGCTCTGGAAACACCATATATTTT.

The chain is built from TRBV12-3 or TRBV12-4 and TRBJ1-4; D remains unclear. V lost 4 bases to trimming and J lost 0 bases, with 6 bases between them. The length of the CDR3 is 14 residues. CDR3 amino acids: CASSSYATNEKLFF. The CDR3 bases are TGTGCCAGCAGTTCGTACGCAACTAATGAAAAACTGTTTTTT.

CDR3 protein: CSARQSVAAFF. In nucleotides, the CDR3 is TGCAGTGCTAGACAATCCGTGGCGGCTTTCTTT. The chain recombines TRBV20-1 with TRBJ1-1; no reliable D call. The CDR3 is made up of 11 amino acids. The ends were cut back, 2 bases at V and 11 bases at J, with 12 bases in the middle. Germline V CDR1 and CDR2: DFQATT, SNEGSKA (reference sequence).

In its sample, this clonotype was seen many times. The chain couples TRBV2 to TRBJ1-5, with a possible D match to TRBD1 (5 bases). The germline V gene encodes CDR1 SNHLY and CDR2 FYNNEI. CDR3 length: 17 residues. Deletions cut 1 base from V and 0 bases from J, with 13 bases between. The CDR3: CASSEEGPQVSNQPQHF. CDR3 nucleotides: TGTGCCAGCAGTGAAGAGGGGCCGCAAGTTAGCAATCAGCCCCAGCATTTT.

V is TRBV6-1 and J is TRBJ1-6; tentative D call: TRBD1 (5 bases). With 5 bases removed from V and 7 bases from J, the gap between germline ends came to 15 bases. The CDR3 spans 15 residues. The germline V gene encodes CDR1 MNHNS and CDR2 SASEGT. This CDR3 reads CASSSGADANSPLHF. CDR3 DNA sequence: TGTGCCAGCAGTAGCGGGGCTGATGCGAATTCACCCCTCCACTTT.

The chain has TRBV4-1 and TRBJ1-2, with D uncertain. Germline V gives CDR1 MGHRA, CDR2 YSYEKL. This CDR3 has 14 amino acids. V lost 6 bases and J 7 bases, leaving 18 bases between the germline ends. This CDR3 is CASSDTRGSGGYTF. Written as DNA, the CDR3 is TGCGCCAGCAGTGATACACGGGGTAGTGGTGGCTACACCTTC.

This chain connects TRBV7-9 to TRBJ2-1; TRBD2 agrees at 8 bases. This CDR3 comprises 17 residues. CDR1 is SEHNR and CDR2 is FQNEAQ in the germline V gene (reference sequence). V shed 0 bases, J shed 2 bases, and the junction held 6 bases outside the gene matches. CDR3 sequence reads: CASSLARAGGPYNEQFF. The CDR3 bases are TGTGCCAGCAGCTTAGCGCGGGCGGGGGGCCCCTACAATGAGCAGTTCTTC.

The J gene is TRBJ2-1, the V gene TRBV7-6, with D perhaps TRBD1 or TRBD2 (5 bases each). The CDR3 loop spans 15 amino acids. Trimming took 0 bases from V and 2 from J, leaving 8 bases between them. Germline V gene sequence: CDR1 SGHVS, CDR2 FNYEAQ. In nucleotides, the CDR3 is TGTGCCAGCAGCTTAGCGGGGGTGCCCTACAATGAGCAGTTCTTC. This sequence encodes CASSLAGVPYNEQFF.

The chain carries TRBV29-1 and TRBJ1-1, with D unclear. V was pared by 1 base and J by 1 base, with 10 bases between. Per germline, CDR1 SQVTM and CDR2 ANQGSEA. The CDR3 runs to 14 residues. The CDR3 loop reads CSVEGQRKNTEAFF. The CDR3 DNA reads as TGCAGCGTTGAAGGACAACGAAAGAACACTGAAGCTTTCTTT.

This clonotype was seen ten or more times. The chain combines TRBV28 with TRBJ2-2; a possible D gene is TRBD1 (5 bases). Trimming cost V 8 bases and J 0 bases, with 13 bases left between them. CDR1 is MDHEN, CDR2 SYDVKM, per germline. This CDR3 has 15 residues. As DNA, the CDR3 is TGTGCCAGCTTGGGGCTAACCTCGAACACCGGGGAGCTGTTTTTT. Its translation: CASLGLTSNTGELFF.

The CDR3 here is CASSPDSGTSYEQYF. CDR3 DNA sequence: TGTGCCAGCAGCCCCGATAGCGGGACCTCCTACGAGCAGTACTTC. This rearrangement joins TRBV9 to TRBJ2-7; 8 bases are a match to TRBD2. The CDR3 spans 15 residues. Germline values: CDR1 SGDLS, CDR2 YYNGEE. J gave up 0 bases and V 4 bases, and 6 bases lay outside the gene matches.

This clonotype was observed at least ten times. The chain is built from TRBV29-1 and TRBJ2-7, with 7 bases that match TRBD1. The V and J ends lost 6 bases and 0 bases, in that order; junction bases with no gene match: 8. Germline CDR1 reads SQVTM; CDR2 reads ANQGSEA. The CDR3 is 14 residues long. The CDR3 region has the DNA TGCAGCGTCTCGGACAGGTCGAGCTCCTACGAGCAGTACTTC. This sequence encodes CSVSDRSSSYEQYF.

The genes are TRBV7-6 and TRBJ2-5, with D possibly matching TRBD1 (7 bases). The CDR3 runs to 15 residues. CDR1 and CDR2 (germline): SGHVS, FNYEAQ. The V gene lost 1 base and the J gene lost 5 bases, with 14 bases spanning the gap. The CDR3 spells CASSLEEGAYETQYF. The CDR3 DNA follows: TGTGCCAGCAGCTTAGAGGAGGGGGCGTATGAGACCCAGTACTTC.

This chain connects TRBV7-9 to TRBJ2-5; D is possibly TRBD1 or TRBD2 (5 bases each). CDR3 length: 13 amino acids. In germline, CDR1 is SEHNR, CDR2 FQNEAQ (reference sequence). V lost 7 bases and J 6 bases, leaving 15 bases between the germline ends. CDR3 in amino acids: CASNARDGQTQYF. The DNA for the CDR3 is TGTGCCAGCAACGCCAGGGACGGGCAGACCCAGTACTTC.

The chain combines TRBV20-1 with TRBJ1-5; D is unclear. Between the trimmed V and J ends, which lost 1 base and 7 bases, there was a span of 8 bases. Germline CDR1 is DFQATT and CDR2 is SNEGSKA (reference sequence). The CDR3 totals 12 residues. The CDR3 DNA reads as TGCAGTGCTAGAGGACGCGAGCAGCCCCAGCATTTT. Its protein is CSARGREQPQHF.

This clonotype was seen more than once but under ten times. The chain links TRBV4-2 to TRBJ1-2, with a tentative D call TRBD1 (5 bases). The CDR3 runs 15 residues. Germline lookup yields CDR1 LGHNA and CDR2 YNFKEQ. With 1 base removed from V and 5 bases from J, the gap between germline ends came to 14 bases. CDR3 protein: CASSQAGGEGYGYTF. CDR3 sequence (DNA): TGTGCCAGCAGCCAAGCCGGGGGAGAAGGGTATGGCTACACCTTC.

The gene calls are TRBV20-1 and TRBJ1-5, with a tentative D call TRBD1 (6 bases). Per germline, CDR1 DFQATT and CDR2 SNEGSKA (reference sequence). V shed 5 bases and J shed 6 bases, with 14 bases lying between them. The CDR3 has 13 residues. The CDR3 DNA is TGCAGTGCTTATGACAGGCCGGGTCAGCCCCAGCATTTT. Amino acid sequence: CSAYDRPGQPQHF.

V is TRBV15 and J is TRBJ2-6; 8 bases map to TRBD2. CDR1 and CDR2 (germline): LNHNV, YYDKDF (reference sequence). The CDR3 spans 20 residues. With 1 base clipped from V and 3 bases from J, the junction kept 14 bases outside the gene matches. The CDR3 loop reads CATSRGIAGLRVGGANVLTF. The CDR3 nucleotides read TGTGCCACCAGCAGAGGGATAGCGGGATTGCGAGTAGGTGGGGCCAACGTCCTGACTTTC.

V is TRBV5-1 and J is TRBJ2-2; TRBD2 agrees at 10 bases. Trimming at V came to 0 bases and at J to 5 bases, leaving 4 bases not matched to a gene. From germline, CDR1 is SGHRS and CDR2 YFSETQ. The CDR3 is made up of 16 amino acids. The CDR3 DNA reads TGCGCCAGCAGCTTGGCAGCGGGAGGGAGAACCGGGGAGCTGTTTTTT. Encoded protein: CASSLAAGGRTGELFF.

The rearrangement joins TRBV7-3 to TRBJ1-5; 11 bases are a match to TRBD1. V shed 3 bases, J shed 4 bases, and the junction held 8 bases outside the gene matches. The germline V gene has CDR1 SGHTA and CDR2 FQGTGA. The CDR3 spans 17 residues. CDR3 protein: CASSLSHRDRGNQPQHF. In DNA form, the CDR3 reads TGTGCCAGCAGCTTGTCACACCGGGACAGGGGGAATCAGCCCCAGCATTTT.

The rearrangement links TRBV6-2 or TRBV6-3 to TRBJ2-5; maybe TRBD2 (5 bases). The end of the DNA aligns better with TRBJ2-1, so the J call may be wrong. The germline V gene has CDR1 MNHEY and CDR2 SVGEGT. The CDR3 has 13 residues. CDR3 DNA sequence: TGTGCCAGCAACGGGATCCCTAACAATGAGCAGTTCTTC. It encodes CASNGIPNNEQFF.

The chain uses TRBV18 and TRBJ1-2; unclear D gene. The CDR3 has 19 amino acids. Germline V gene sequence: CDR1 KGHSH, CDR2 LQKENI. V was cut by 3 bases and J by 3 bases, with 26 bases left in between. CDR3 coding DNA: TGTGCCAGCTCACCGACGATCGACGGCGCCCCAGAGAGGGACTATGGCTACACCTTC. It specifies CASSPTIDGAPERDYGYTF.

This clonotype was detected only a few times. The chain uses TRBV18 and TRBJ1-2; D call uncertain. The CDR3 contains 15 residues. Deletions cut 1 base from V and 8 bases from J, with 17 bases between. Per germline, CDR1 KGHSH and CDR2 LQKENI. The CDR3 sequence is CASSPQYGNLGGYTF. In DNA, the CDR3 is TGTGCCAGCTCACCACAATATGGGAATCTGGGCGGCTACACCTTC.

This clonotype has ten or more counts. The rearrangement uses TRBV2 and TRBJ1-2, with D uncertain. This CDR3 has 13 amino acids. The V gene lost 2 bases and the J gene lost 3 bases, with 7 bases spanning the gap. Germline CDR1 is SNHLY and CDR2 is FYNNEI. Written as DNA, the CDR3 is TGTGCCAGCAGTGAACATCTCGACTATGGCTACACCTTC. Translating gives CASSEHLDYGYTF.

This clonotype occurred a few times. The chain joins TRBV12-3 or TRBV12-4 to TRBJ2-1; 7 bases agree with TRBD2. The CDR3 has 18 amino acids. J was trimmed by 2 bases and V by 5 bases; bases with no gene match: 15. CDR3 in DNA: TGTGCCAGCAGTCTAAACCCCCCGGGCGGGAGTACCTACAATGAGCAGTTCTTC. Encoded protein: CASSLNPPGGSTYNEQFF.